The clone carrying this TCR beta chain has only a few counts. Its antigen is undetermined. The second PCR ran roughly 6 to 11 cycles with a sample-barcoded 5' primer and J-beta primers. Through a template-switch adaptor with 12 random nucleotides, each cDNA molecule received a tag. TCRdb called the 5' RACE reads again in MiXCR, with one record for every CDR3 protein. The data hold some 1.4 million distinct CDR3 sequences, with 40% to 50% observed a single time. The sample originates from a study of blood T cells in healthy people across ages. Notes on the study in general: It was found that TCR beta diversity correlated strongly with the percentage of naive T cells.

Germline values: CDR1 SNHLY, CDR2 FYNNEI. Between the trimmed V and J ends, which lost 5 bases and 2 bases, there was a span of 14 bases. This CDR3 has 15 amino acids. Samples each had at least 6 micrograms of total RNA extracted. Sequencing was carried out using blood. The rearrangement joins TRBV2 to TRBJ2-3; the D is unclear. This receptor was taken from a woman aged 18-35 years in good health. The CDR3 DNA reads TGTGCCAGCAGTCCATTTGGCGGTAACACAGATACGCAGTATTTT. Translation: CASSPFGGNTDTQYF.